The 24 T cell receptor beta chains given below trace back to one sample, sequenced in a study of regulatory T cells in long-lasting Graves disease. The time point is: newly diagnosed GD, antithyroid drugs for less than 3 months. From RNA extracted from PBMCs, the TCR library was made. The authors built TCR beta libraries using iRepertoire HTBI primers and Arm-PCR of CDR3 regions. TCRdb processed the multiplex PCR reads anew with MiXCR; each CDR3 protein has one entry. The repertoire holds around 460,000 distinct CDR3 sequences, 12% to 15% seen once, with approximately 15% in the top ten. This same sample was also taken into another study, of T cells in Graves' hyperthyroidism and ophthalmopathy.

This specimen consisted of peripheral blood mononuclear cells (PBMCs), obtained at new diagnosis, from a patient treated with antithyroid drugs. These receptors were collected from a woman aged 45 to 65 with Graves disease.

The chain is built from TRBV7-3 and TRBJ2-5, with a tentative D call TRBD2 (5 bases). The V gene's germline CDR1 is SGHTA and CDR2 FQGTGA. The CDR3 contains 13 residues. V shed 6 bases and J shed 9 bases, with 17 bases lying between them. The CDR3 bases are TGTGCCAGCAGTCGGGATAGGTCCGAGGCCCAGTACTTC. It specifies CASSRDRSEAQYF.

The table lists this clonotype with many counts. V gene TRBV12-3 or TRBV12-4 combines with J gene TRBJ1-2, with D uncertain. This CDR3 is built from 13 residues. With 3 bases removed from V and 2 bases from J, the gap between germline ends came to 7 bases. The CDR3 here is CASSFPQNYGYTF. The CDR3 DNA follows: TGTGCCAGCAGTTTTCCTCAGAACTATGGCTACACCTTC.

This clonotype was counted only a few times. The gene calls are TRBV5-6 and TRBJ2-7; 12 bases are shared with TRBD2. CDR3 length: 16 amino acids. The germline CDR1 and CDR2 sequences are SGHDT and YYEEEE. V lost 3 bases and J lost 5; bases outside the gene matches: 9. CDR3 sequence reads: CASSSPGLAGRHEQYF. CDR3 nucleotide sequence: TGTGCCAGCAGCTCGCCGGGACTAGCGGGTCGGCACGAGCAGTACTTC.

This clonotype was counted many times. The chain has TRBV9 and TRBJ2-7; 8 nucleotides match TRBD1. Germline values: CDR1 SGDLS, CDR2 YYNGEE. The trim removed 8 bases at V and 5 bases at J, leaving 9 bases unmatched. The CDR3 is made up of 13 amino acids. CDR3 in DNA: TGTGCCAGTGCTAGGACAGGGAGCGACGAGCAGTACTTC. It yields the protein CASARTGSDEQYF. Drawing the rest from reference TRBV9 and TRBJ2-7, the complete variable domain is DSGVTQTPKHLITATGQRVTLRCSPRSGDLSVYWYQQSLDQGLQFLIQYYNGEERAKGNILERFSAQQFPDLHSELNLSSLELGDSALYFCASARTGSDEQYFGPGTRLTVT.

This clonotype was observed at least ten times. This rearrangement joins TRBV5-5 to TRBJ1-5; no definite D call. The V gene's germline CDR1 is SGHKS and CDR2 YYEKEE (reference sequence). The CDR3 runs to 13 residues. Trimming removed 0 bases at V and 5 bases at J, with 6 bases between. The CDR3 DNA is TGTGCCAGCAGCTTGGACGGTGATCAGCCCCAGCATTTT. Translated: CASSLDGDQPQHF.

CDR3 DNA: TGTGCTAGTGGTTTAGGCACTGAAGCTTTCTTT. Amino acid sequence: CASGLGTEAFF. The chain recombines TRBV12-5 with TRBJ1-1; no clear D. The length of the CDR3 is 11 residues. Germline V lookup: CDR1 LGHNT, CDR2 FRNRAP. V lost 3 bases, J lost 4 bases, and 3 bases lay in between.

This clonotype was seen repeatedly, ten times or more. The chain is built from TRBV7-3 and TRBJ2-7; possible D gene TRBD1, 5 bases. The CDR3 contains 13 residues. The V and J ends lost 6 bases and 0 bases respectively, with 9 bases between them. Germline CDR1 reads SGHTA; CDR2 reads FQGTGA. Here the CDR3 DNA reads TGTGCCAGCAGGTCGGACAACTCCTACGAGCAGTACTTC. As protein: CASRSDNSYEQYF.

Ten or more counts support this clonotype. This sequence joins TRBV7-6 and TRBJ2-2, with TRBD1 matching 7 bases. CDR3 length equals 17 residues. Germline CDR1 and CDR2: SGHVS and FNYEAQ. The ends lost 5 bases at V and 0 bases at J; junction bases unmatched: 9. This CDR3 is CASSQGQSSANTGELFF. CDR3 DNA: TGTGCCAGCAGCCAGGGACAGTCGAGCGCGAACACCGGGGAGCTGTTTTTT.

This clonotype turned up a few times. The J gene is TRBJ1-1, the V gene TRBV7-2; 7 bases are a match to TRBD1. The germline V gene has CDR1 SGHTA and CDR2 FQGNSA. The CDR3 has 18 amino acids. Germline trimming cut 1 base from V and 1 base from J; bases unmatched to any gene: 12. The CDR3 DNA is TGTGCCAGCAGCTTAGGCTGGGGCCAGAGGGGGCGGAACACTGAAGCTTTCTTT. Amino acids: CASSLGWGQRGRNTEAFF. The variable domain in full, completed from reference TRBV7-2 and TRBJ1-1, reads GAGVSQSPSNKVTEKGKDVELRCDPISGHTALYWYRQSLGQGLEFLIYFQGNSAPDKSGLPSDRFSAERTGGSVSTLTIQRTQQEDSAVYLCASSLGWGQRGRNTEAFFGQGTRLTVV.

The rearrangement links TRBV27 to TRBJ2-5; D perhaps matches TRBD1 (5 bases). The CDR3 is 14 residues long. CDR1 is MNHEY, CDR2 SMNVEV, per germline (reference sequence). The V and J ends lost 6 bases and 4 bases respectively, with 15 bases between them. DNA for the CDR3: TGTGCCAGCAGACAAATGGGTAGGGGAGAGACCCAGTACTTC. Protein product: CASRQMGRGETQYF.

This clonotype was counted many times. This rearrangement joins TRBV27 to TRBJ2-3, with 7 bases matching TRBD2. Trimming cost V 5 bases and J 0 bases; bases outside gene matches: 5. The length of the CDR3 is 15 residues. Per the germline V gene, CDR1 is MNHEY and CDR2 is SMNVEV (reference sequence). Written as DNA, the CDR3 is TGTGCCAGCAGTGCACTAGCGCATAGCACAGATACGCAGTATTTT. Its protein is CASSALAHSTDTQYF.

This clonotype was recorded a few times. The chain couples TRBV18 to TRBJ2-3; D possibly corresponds to TRBD2 (7 bases). CDR1 KGHSH and CDR2 LQKENI come from the germline V gene. V shed 3 bases and J shed 0 bases, with 16 bases lying between them. This CDR3 is built from 17 residues. The CDR3 region has the DNA TGTGCCAGCTCACCGGGGGCTAGCGGAGGGAGCACAGATACGCAGTATTTT. Its translation is CASSPGASGGSTDTQYF.

This clonotype was counted at least ten times. The chain has TRBV30 and TRBJ2-3, with D unresolved. V shed 2 bases and J shed 6 bases, with 15 bases lying between them. This CDR3 spans 14 amino acids. Per germline, CDR1 GTSNPN and CDR2 SVGIG (reference sequence). The CDR3 DNA is TGTGCCTGGAGTACACCCGTGGGTTTGGATACGCAGTATTTT. It codes for CAWSTPVGLDTQYF.

This clonotype has at least ten counts. This chain joins TRBV20-1 and TRBJ2-1, with D perhaps assigned TRBD1 or TRBD2 (5 bases each). Germline CDR1 and CDR2: DFQATT and SNEGSKA (reference sequence). Trimming took 6 bases from V and 8 from J, leaving 20 bases between them. The CDR3 spans 14 residues. The CDR3 DNA is TGCAGTGCCACACTAGAAGGGGCTGGGGATGAGCAGTTCTTC. Translation gives CSATLEGAGDEQFF.

In this sample, this clonotype turned up many times. The V gene is TRBV20-1, the J gene TRBJ2-2, with D perhaps TRBD1 (6 bases). Deletions cut 1 base from V and 3 bases from J, with 12 bases between. This CDR3 region has 15 residues. Per the germline V gene, CDR1 is DFQATT and CDR2 is SNEGSKA (reference sequence). The CDR3 is CSARVGTTDTGELFF. CDR3 nucleotides: TGCAGTGCTAGAGTTGGGACAACCGACACCGGGGAGCTGTTTTTT.

This clonotype has just one count. A read error may account for a junction end that differs from germline. The chain carries TRBV7-9 and TRBJ2-7; no clear D. This CDR3 has 12 amino acids. Germline assignment: CDR1 SEHNR and CDR2 FQNEAQ (reference sequence). The CDR3 sequence is CASSLVGYERYF. CDR3 bases: TGTGCCAGCAGCTTAGTGGGCTACGAGCGGTACTTC.

This clonotype has ten or more counts. The chain joins TRBV6-5 to TRBJ2-7, with D tentatively TRBD2 (6 bases). Between the trimmed V and J ends, which lost 2 bases and 0 bases, there was a span of 14 bases. The CDR3 sequence is 16 residues long. The germline V gene has CDR1 MNHEY and CDR2 SVGAGI. The CDR3 sequence: CASSYLPWGVSYEQYF. In nucleotides, the CDR3 is TGTGCCAGCAGTTACCTCCCTTGGGGGGTCTCCTACGAGCAGTACTTC.

V is TRBV5-1 and J is TRBJ1-4, with TRBD1 identical over 7 bases. Looked up from germline, CDR1 is SGHRS and CDR2 is YFSETQ. J was trimmed by 0 bases and V by 2 bases; bases with no gene match: 1. The length of the CDR3 is 15 residues. The CDR3 coding sequence is TGCGCCAGCAGCTTTACAGGGGCAACTAATGAAAAACTGTTTTTT. This translates into CASSFTGATNEKLFF.

The chain employs TRBV20-1 and TRBJ1-6, with D uncertain. Germline V CDR1 and CDR2: DFQATT, SNEGSKA (reference sequence). V lost 3 bases to trimming and J lost 0 bases, with 9 bases between them. The CDR3 is made up of 15 amino acids. CDR3 in amino acids: CSASSGSSYNSPLHF. The CDR3 coding sequence is TGCAGTGCTAGTTCGGGCAGCTCCTATAATTCACCCCTCCACTTT.

V gene TRBV9 combines with J gene TRBJ2-7, with 12 bases that match TRBD2. Losses at the gene ends were 4 bases for V and 5 bases for J; bases not matched to a gene: 7. Germline CDR1 and CDR2: SGDLS and YYNGEE. CDR3 length: 15 residues. This CDR3 is CASSIGLAGFDEQYF. DNA of the CDR3: TGTGCCAGCAGCATAGGACTAGCGGGATTCGACGAGCAGTACTTC.

The sample holds many counts of this clonotype. The V gene is TRBV5-1, the J gene TRBJ2-7, with 7 bases fitting TRBD1. The CDR3 is made up of 13 amino acids. Germline V gene lookup returns CDR1 SGHRS and CDR2 YFSETQ. Germline trimming cut 7 bases from V and 3 bases from J; bases unmatched to any gene: 7. The CDR3 protein is CASGQGQNYEQYF. The CDR3 bases are TGCGCCAGCGGGCAGGGACAGAACTACGAGCAGTACTTC.

The V gene is TRBV4-1, the J gene TRBJ2-1; D remains unclear. The CDR3 is 16 amino acids. The V end lost 6 bases, the J end lost 0 bases, and 15 bases lay between the germline ends. Germline CDR1 reads MGHRA; CDR2 reads YSYEKL. The CDR3 region is CASSLAPPSSYNEQFF. The CDR3 DNA follows: TGCGCCAGCAGTCTGGCCCCCCCAAGCTCCTACAATGAGCAGTTCTTC.

This clonotype appeared many times. This sequence joins TRBV28 and TRBJ2-1; 7 bases match TRBD2. V trimming: 6 bases; J trimming: 2 bases; junction bases outside the gene matches: 7. Germline-derived CDR1 and CDR2 are MDHEN and SYDVKM. CDR3 length equals 15 residues. CDR3 protein: CASSLELATYNEQFF. CDR3 bases: TGTGCCAGCAGCCTGGAACTAGCGACCTACAATGAGCAGTTCTTC.

This clonotype showed up many times. The rearrangement links TRBV18 to TRBJ2-3; a weak D match, TRBD2 (5 bases). The CDR3 runs 16 residues. Deletions cut 0 bases from V and 2 bases from J, with 12 bases between. Germline V CDR1 and CDR2: KGHSH, LQKENI. CDR3 region: CASSPPGIQVTDTQYF. In nucleotides, the CDR3 is TGTGCCAGCTCACCACCCGGGATCCAAGTCACAGATACGCAGTATTTT.